This T cell receptor beta chain was sequenced for a study of T cell responses to AZD1222 COVID-19 vaccine. Germline V gene lookup returns CDR1 KGHDR and CDR2 SFDVKD. CDR3 length equals 12 residues. Trimming cost V 4 bases and J 4 bases, with 4 bases left between them. The protocol was immunoSEQ multiplex PCR, while the TCRdb copy is restricted to in-frame clones and leaves out a portion. The sample has 150,000 to 180,000 clones, about nine tenths seen once; the top ten hold around 3.1%. To note about this clone: Its antigen is unidentified.

Study-wide points: Donors skewed white British and female; clonal diversity was possibly underestimated. Sampling that yielded the repertoires occurred only after the peak T cell response. Just a handful of people given AZD1222 tested seropositive at baseline.

Sequenced here: peripheral blood, sampled on day 0 of AZD1222 vaccination. This sequence joins TRBV24-1 and TRBJ1-3; the D is unclear. The clonotype comes from an adult in good health. This CDR3 reads CATSESGNTIYF. In nucleotides, the CDR3 is TGTGCCACCAGTGAGTCCGGAAACACCATATATTTT.